The source of this TCR beta chain is a study of OX40 agonist ivuxolimab in advanced cancers. Turning to the study itself: Patients in the trial were receiving intravenous ivuxolimab every 2 weeks, at doses of 0.01 to 10 mg/kg. Patients receiving dose escalation had hepatocellular carcinoma, melanoma, renal cell or head and neck cancer.

The assay was immunoSEQ multiplex PCR, and TCRdb's table has in-frame clones only and misses some. The table records approximately 84,000 clones, around 86% of them present only once. The CDR3 is 14 residues long. V lost 7 bases, J lost 3 bases, and 1 base stayed unmatched. Germline V gives CDR1 SGHTA, CDR2 FQGNSA. The rearrangement joins TRBV7-2 to TRBJ2-3; 13 nucleotides match TRBD2. The sample here was CD4+ or CD8+ T cells sorted from blood, taken in a trial of the OX40 agonist ivuxolimab. The TCR comes from an adult with an advanced solid tumor such as melanoma, head and neck, liver or kidney cancer. This CDR3 is CASKTSGRTDTQYF. CDR3 DNA: TGTGCCAGCAAGACTAGCGGGAGGACAGATACGCAGTATTTT.